This TCR beta chain was sequenced during a study of blood T cell repertoires in COVID-19 (dated by TCRdb to between 2020 and 2021). Some background on the complete study: Samples covering the acute and convalescent phases of COVID-19 were provided by collaborators in the United States, Italy and Spain. A freely available public database, intended as a resource for researchers studying the immune response to SARS-CoV-2, is where the repertoires were released. The prospective study material was composed of cDNA or gDNA derived from T cells, B-cell-depleted T cells, or PBMCs. The sample metadata nearly always contained a de-identified subject ID, COVID-19 status, age in years and sex. The dataset comprised deeply sampled blood TCRbeta repertoires from subjects exposed to, actively infected with, or recovered from COVID-19. Where HLA class I and class II types were available, the types were taken from metadata supplied by the sample provider, not from assay-based typing. The samples were drawn from two sources: the first 160 participants of the ongoing ImmuneRACE study, and 950 to 1,500 subjects contributed by 6 global collaborators. Paper-wide results and their limitations: The amount of clinical and demographic metadata varied by source and participant and was provided uncurated.

Each collaborating institution followed its own protocols to collect whole blood in K2EDTA tubes. For TCRbeta analysis, collaborator samples were shipped as frozen whole blood, as isolated PBMCs, or as DNA extracted from either sample type. TCRbeta CDR3 regions were amplified from genomic DNA using the immunoSEQ Assay, a bias-controlled multiplex PCR. In the original analysis: Nucleated cell counts per sample were estimated from amplification of reference gene primers within the assay. To quantify the absolute abundance of each unique TCRbeta CDR3 rearrangement, sequence reads were collapsed and filtered. For each sample, productive Simpson clonality was calculated by taking the square root of Simpson's diversity index across productive rearrangements. TCRdb obtained this table from immuneACCESS and retained in-frame rearrangements with V and J assigned. These tables miss some clones; where compared with another copy, unresolved V genes account for less than half of the shortfall, and the remainder is unexplained. From that table come the V and J calls and clone size; the DNA was used to work out D and trimming. A total of about 70,000 clones appear in this sample, roughly 90% of them only once. Approximately 1.4% of the sample is in the top ten clones.

CDR1 and CDR2 (SGDLS, YYNGEE) derive from the germline V gene. The germline ends are 19 bases apart after V is trimmed by 4 bases and J by 1 base. From the cysteine through the phenylalanine, the CDR3 covers 17 amino acids. Only the CDR3 region is kept as DNA, spanning 51 bases read in frame from base 1. Of note for this clone: The antigen it binds to is not known. No base quality values were provided; no much bigger clone lies one nucleotide off.

The origin of this receptor is a man between 45 and 60 years old with acute or convalescent COVID-19. This chain is built from TRBV9 and TRBJ2-3; D gene: possibly TRBD1, on 6 matching bases. The sample was peripheral blood. The CDR3 has the sequence CASSFYSQGTRTDTQYF. Read as DNA, the sequence is TGTGCCAGCAGCTTCTATAGTCAGGGGACACGCACAGATACGCAGTATTTT.